These 23 T cell receptor beta chains were sequenced from one sample in a study of cytomegalovirus exposure and HLA in healthy donors. Amplification used 60 Vbeta primers and 13 Jbeta primers. Profiling relied on immunoSEQ multiplex PCR, and the TCRdb table lists in-frame clones only, not all of them. The sample contains over 75,000 clones, around 76% of which appear only once. Sequenced material: PBMCs. The receptors originated from a man aged 35 to 55 in good health and CMV-seropositive.

The chain links TRBV23-1 to TRBJ1-6; TRBD1 matches at 10 bases. TRBV23-1 is recorded as an ORF, its role being uncertain. This CDR3 spans 14 amino acids. Unmatched junction bases numbered 2, after V lost 2 bases and J lost 10 bases. DNA of the CDR3: TGCGCCAGCAGTCAAGACAGGGGGCACTCACCCCTCCACTTT. As protein: CASSQDRGHSPLHF.

This clone was observed once. V is TRBV19 and J is TRBJ2-7; D perhaps matches TRBD1 (5 bases). The CDR3 length is 13 residues. Germline-derived CDR1 and CDR2 are LNHDA and SQIVND (reference sequence). With 6 bases removed from V and 0 bases from J, the gap between germline ends came to 9 bases. The CDR3, as DNA: TGTGCCAGTAGCGCAGGGTACTCCTACGAGCAGTACTTC. Residues: CASSAGYSYEQYF. The whole variable domain, remainder taken from reference TRBV19 and TRBJ2-7, is DGGITQSPKYLFRKEGQNVTLSCEQNLNHDAMYWYRQDPGQGLRLIYYSQIVNDFQKGDIAEGYSVSREKKESFPLTVTSAQKNPTAFYLCASSAGYSYEQYFGPGTRLTVT.

The chain has TRBV7-9 and TRBJ2-3; TRBD2 aligns across 9 bases. The CDR3 length is 18 residues. The V gene's germline CDR1 is SEHNR and CDR2 FQNEAQ (reference sequence). V was clipped by 1 base and J by 4 bases; unmatched bases: 12. Written as DNA, the CDR3 is TGTGCCAGCAGCTTAGGAGTGGACGGTAGCGGGGGTCCAGATACGCAGTATTTT. Its protein is CASSLGVDGSGGPDTQYF.

The V gene is TRBV10-2, the J gene TRBJ1-5; a possible D gene is TRBD1 (5 bases). The CDR3 consists of 14 residues. CDR1 is WSHSY, CDR2 SAAADI, per germline. Trimming took 2 bases from V and 6 from J, leaving 11 bases between them. Written as DNA, the CDR3 is TGCGCCAGCAGTGAGACAGGTCGTAGTCAGCCCCAGCATTTT. The encoded protein is CASSETGRSQPQHF.

The rearrangement links TRBV5-1 to TRBJ2-1; 8 positions agree with TRBD2. Germline loops: CDR1 SGHRS, CDR2 YFSETQ. This CDR3 has 16 amino acids. Germline trimming cut 7 bases from V and 0 bases from J; bases unmatched to any gene: 9. The CDR3 protein is CASRSSGGSSYNEQFF. CDR3 sequence (DNA): TGCGCCAGCCGATCCAGCGGGGGAAGCTCCTACAATGAGCAGTTCTTC. Full variable domain (remainder filled in from reference TRBV5-1 and TRBJ2-1): KAGVTQTPRYLIKTRGQQVTLSCSPISGHRSVSWYQQTPGQGLQFLFEYFSETQRNKGNFPGRFSGRQFSNSRSEMNVSTLELGDSALYLCASRSSGGSSYNEQFFGPGTRLTVL.

This sequence joins TRBV28 and TRBJ1-4; 8 nucleotides line up with TRBD1. This CDR3 spans 15 amino acids. The junction had 10 bases not matched to a gene; V was cut back by 8 bases and J by 5 bases. The germline V gene has CDR1 MDHEN and CDR2 SYDVKM. Written as DNA, the CDR3 is TGTGCCAGCGCCTTAAGTGGGACAGGAAATGAAAAACTGTTTTTT. This codes for CASALSGTGNEKLFF. Filled out from reference TRBV28 and TRBJ1-4, the complete variable domain reads DVKVTQSSRYLVKRTGEKVFLECVQDMDHENMFWYRQDPGLGLRLIYFSYDVKMKEKGDIPEGYSVSREKKERFSLILESASTNQTSMYLCASALSGTGNEKLFFGSGTQLSVL.

The J gene is TRBJ2-5, the V gene TRBV7-2; 9 nucleotides match TRBD2. The CDR3 is 16 amino acids. With V trimmed by 1 base and J by 2 bases, 5 bases remained unmatched. The V gene's germline CDR1 is SGHTA and CDR2 FQGNSA. CDR3 sequence (DNA): TGTGCCAGCAGCTTAGGGCTAGCGGGGCATCAAGAGACCCAGTACTTC. It is translated as CASSLGLAGHQETQYF.

This chain connects TRBV11-2 to TRBJ1-4, with D perhaps matching TRBD1 (5 bases). CDR1 SGHAT and CDR2 FQNNGV come from the germline V gene. The V gene lost 3 bases and the J gene lost 7 bases, with 12 bases spanning the gap. CDR3 size: 14 residues. In DNA form, the CDR3 reads TGTGCCAGCAGCTTTGCAGGGCCAGTTGAAAAACTGTTTTTT. It translates to CASSFAGPVEKLFF.

The chain is built from TRBV5-1 and TRBJ1-2, with D possibly being TRBD1 (5 bases). CDR1 is SGHRS, CDR2 YFSETQ, per germline. Trimming took 4 bases from V and 5 from J, leaving 12 bases between them. This CDR3 spans 13 amino acids. The CDR3 DNA sequence: TGCGCCAGCAGCCCAGGAGGGGAGTATGGCTACACCTTC. Its protein is CASSPGGEYGYTF.

This clone showed up just a few times. The rearrangement uses TRBV7-2 and TRBJ2-2; TRBD2 aligns across 14 bases. Germline-derived CDR1 and CDR2 are SGHTA and FQGNSA. Trimming cost V 1 base and J 6 bases; bases outside gene matches: 4. The CDR3 has 17 residues. The CDR3: CASSLGGLAGVAGELFF. The CDR3, as DNA: TGTGCCAGCAGCTTAGGGGGACTAGCGGGAGTGGCCGGGGAGCTGTTTTTT.

The V call is TRBV4-2, the J call TRBJ2-1; 7 nucleotides line up with TRBD2. Germline trimming cut 4 bases from V and 8 bases from J; bases unmatched to any gene: 11. The CDR3 length is 15 residues. Germline assignment: CDR1 LGHNA and CDR2 YNFKEQ. CDR3 bases: TGTGCCAGCAGCCCCACTCCACGGGGGGAGGATGAGCAGTTCTTC. Protein: CASSPTPRGEDEQFF.

The genes are TRBV7-9 and TRBJ1-1; D not resolved. There are 13 residues in the CDR3. The germline V and J ends were trimmed by 5 bases and 0 bases, with 7 bases remaining between them. The germline CDR1 and CDR2 sequences are SEHNR and FQNEAQ (reference sequence). CDR3 in amino acids: CASSDQVNTEAFF. The CDR3 DNA sequence: TGTGCCAGCAGCGACCAGGTGAACACTGAAGCTTTCTTT.

The genes are TRBV14 and TRBJ1-1; possibly TRBD1 for D (6 bases). The CDR3 sequence is 14 residues long. Germline-derived CDR1 and CDR2 are SGHDN and FVKESK. Trimming shortened V by 3 bases and J by 4 bases, and 12 bases separated the two germline ends. As DNA, the CDR3 is TGTGCCAGCAGCCAGGGGGGGGGCTTCACTGAAGCTTTCTTT. It encodes CASSQGGGFTEAFF.

The chain couples TRBV5-5 to TRBJ2-3; D remains ambiguous. The CDR3 runs 15 residues. V lost 0 bases and J lost 2, with 10 bases in between. Germline CDR1 SGHKS, CDR2 YYEKEE (reference sequence). The CDR3 region is CASSLVVRVTDTQYF. The CDR3 coding sequence is TGTGCCAGCAGCTTGGTGGTTAGAGTCACAGATACGCAGTATTTT. Supplemented by reference TRBV5-5 and TRBJ2-3, the full variable domain reads DAGVTQSPTHLIKTRGQQVTLRCSPISGHKSVSWYQQVLGQGPQFIFQYYEKEERGRGNFPDRFSARQFPNYSSELNVNALLLGDSALYLCASSLVVRVTDTQYFGPGTRLTVL.

The chain combines TRBV13 with TRBJ2-3; 7 bases agree with TRBD1. The V gene end was trimmed by 5 bases and the J gene end by 0 bases; junction bases not matched to a gene: 5. The CDR3 length is 15 residues. Germline CDR1 reads PRHDT; CDR2 reads FYEKMQ (reference sequence). The CDR3 spells CASSRQGSSTDTQYF. The CDR3 region has the DNA TGTGCCAGCAGCCGACAGGGCTCCAGCACAGATACGCAGTATTTT.

The chain employs TRBV5-1 and TRBJ2-7; 10 nucleotides agree with TRBD1. This CDR3 is built from 15 residues. CDR1 is SGHRS, CDR2 YFSETQ, per germline. J lost 0 bases, V lost 4 bases, and 4 bases had no gene match. The CDR3 sequence is CASSGTGASSYEQYF. The CDR3 nucleotides read TGCGCCAGCAGCGGGACAGGGGCGAGCTCCTACGAGCAGTACTTC.

The chain links TRBV19 to TRBJ1-4, with D uncertain. The CDR3 is 15 residues long. CDR1 LNHDA and CDR2 SQIVND come from the germline V gene (reference sequence). Trimming left V 1 base short and J 0 bases short, with 6 bases between. CDR3 bases: TGTGCCAGTAGTATAGGAGGTGCAACTAATGAAAAACTGTTTTTT. The encoded protein is CASSIGGATNEKLFF.

V usage is TRBV27 and J usage is TRBJ2-7; TRBD2 aligns across 13 bases. CDR1 and CDR2 (germline): MNHEY, SMNVEV (reference sequence). This CDR3 is 15 amino acids long. J gave up 7 bases and V 6 bases, and 9 bases lay outside the gene matches. The CDR3 nucleotides read TGTGCCAGCAGCCGACCGGGACTAGCGGGAAAAGAGCAGTACTTC. Translated, it gives CASSRPGLAGKEQYF.

The chain links TRBV5-8 to TRBJ1-1; D not resolved. The germline gives CDR1 SGHTS, CDR2 YDEGEE. The CDR3 extends over 15 amino acids. V lost 0 bases, J lost 0 bases, and 9 bases lay in between. CDR3 sequence: CASSLAGPMNTEAFF. CDR3 nucleotide sequence: TGTGCCAGCAGCTTGGCTGGGCCCATGAACACTGAAGCTTTCTTT.

This clone was observed once. The chain combines TRBV29-1 with TRBJ2-3; TRBD1 might be the D (5 bases). V lost 6 bases and J lost 1, with 14 bases in between. The length of the CDR3 is 14 residues. CDR1 is SQVTM and CDR2 is ANQGSEA in the germline V gene. The CDR3: CSVKTQVRTDTQYF. The CDR3 DNA sequence: TGCAGCGTAAAAACACAGGTCCGCACAGATACGCAGTATTTT.

This chain connects TRBV5-1 to TRBJ2-3; 7 bases are shared with TRBD2. The J segment lost 2 bases and the V segment lost 0 bases, leaving 6 bases of the junction unmatched. This CDR3 is 16 amino acids long. Per the germline V gene, CDR1 is SGHRS and CDR2 is YFSETQ. In nucleotides, the CDR3 is TGCGCCAGCAGCTTGGCCCTACTAGCGAACACAGATACGCAGTATTTT. Protein sequence: CASSLALLANTDTQYF. The full variable domain, completed using reference TRBV5-1 and TRBJ2-3, is KAGVTQTPRYLIKTRGQQVTLSCSPISGHRSVSWYQQTPGQGLQFLFEYFSETQRNKGNFPGRFSGRQFSNSRSEMNVSTLELGDSALYLCASSLALLANTDTQYFGPGTRLTVL.

The V gene is TRBV2, the J gene TRBJ1-1; 9 bases match TRBD1. Trimming removed 6 bases from V and 9 bases from J; junction bases left unmatched: 5. This CDR3 is built from 12 residues. In germline, CDR1 is SNHLY, CDR2 FYNNEI. DNA for the CDR3: TGTGCCAGCAGCGGACAGGGGCCAAAAGCTTTCTTT. It codes for CASSGQGPKAFF. Drawing the rest from reference TRBV2 and TRBJ1-1, the complete variable domain is EPEVTQTPSHQVTQMGQEVILRCVPISNHLYFYWYRQILGQKVEFLVSFYNNEISEKSEIFDDQFSVERPDGSNFTLKIRSTKLEDSAMYFCASSGQGPKAFFGQGTRLTVV.

Note on this clone: Relative to the germline gene, one junction end is altered; a read error may explain this. The chain joins TRBV7-9 to TRBJ1-6; maybe TRBD1 (5 bases). The CDR3 has 17 residues. Germline CDR1 SEHNR, CDR2 FQNEAQ (reference sequence). The DNA for the CDR3 is TGTTCCAGCAGCTTAGTAGGGGAATTCGGCTATAATTCACCCCTCCACTTT. The encoded protein is CSSSLVGEFGYNSPLHF.